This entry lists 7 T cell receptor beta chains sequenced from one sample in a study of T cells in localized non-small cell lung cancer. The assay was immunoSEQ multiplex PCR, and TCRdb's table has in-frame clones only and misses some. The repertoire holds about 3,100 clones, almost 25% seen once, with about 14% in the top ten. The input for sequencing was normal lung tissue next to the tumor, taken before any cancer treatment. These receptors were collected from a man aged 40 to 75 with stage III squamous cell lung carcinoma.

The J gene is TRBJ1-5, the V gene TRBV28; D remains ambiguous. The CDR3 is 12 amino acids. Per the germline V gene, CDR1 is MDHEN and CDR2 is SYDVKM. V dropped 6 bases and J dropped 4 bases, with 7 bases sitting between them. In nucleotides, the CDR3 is TGTGCCAGCAGCCCCAATAATCAGCCCCAGCATTTT. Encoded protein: CASSPNNQPQHF.

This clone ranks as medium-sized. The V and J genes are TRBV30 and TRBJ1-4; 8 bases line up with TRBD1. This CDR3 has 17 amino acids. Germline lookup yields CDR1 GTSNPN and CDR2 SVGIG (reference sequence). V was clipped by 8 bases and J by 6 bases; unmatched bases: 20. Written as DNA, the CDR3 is TGTGCCGGAACTGACGGGACAGGCCTTACCATGGATGAAAAACTGTTTTTT. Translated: CAGTDGTGLTMDEKLFF.

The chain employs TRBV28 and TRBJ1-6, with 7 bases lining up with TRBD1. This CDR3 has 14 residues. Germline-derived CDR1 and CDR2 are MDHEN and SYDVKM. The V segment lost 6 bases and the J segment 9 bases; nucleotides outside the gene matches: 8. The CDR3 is CASRATGEGSPLHF. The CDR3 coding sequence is TGTGCCAGCAGGGCTACAGGGGAAGGTTCACCCCTCCACTTT. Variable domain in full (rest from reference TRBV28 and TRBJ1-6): DVKVTQSSRYLVKRTGEKVFLECVQDMDHENMFWYRQDPGLGLRLIYFSYDVKMKEKGDIPEGYSVSREKKERFSLILESASTNQTSMYLCASRATGEGSPLHFGNGTRLTVT.

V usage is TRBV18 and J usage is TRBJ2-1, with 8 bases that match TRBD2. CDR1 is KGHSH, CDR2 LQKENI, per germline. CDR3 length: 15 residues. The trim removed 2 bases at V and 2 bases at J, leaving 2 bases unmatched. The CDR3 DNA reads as TGTGCCAGCTCACCAAACGGGGGGGCCTACAATGAGCAGTTCTTC. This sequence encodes CASSPNGGAYNEQFF.

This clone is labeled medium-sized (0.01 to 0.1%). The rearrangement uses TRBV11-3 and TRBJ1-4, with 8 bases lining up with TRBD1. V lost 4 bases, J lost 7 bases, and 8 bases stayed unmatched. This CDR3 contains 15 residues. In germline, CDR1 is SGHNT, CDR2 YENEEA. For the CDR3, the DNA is TGTGCCAGCAGCTCGAACAGGGGGTTGGGTGAAAAACTGTTTTTT. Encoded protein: CASSSNRGLGEKLFF.

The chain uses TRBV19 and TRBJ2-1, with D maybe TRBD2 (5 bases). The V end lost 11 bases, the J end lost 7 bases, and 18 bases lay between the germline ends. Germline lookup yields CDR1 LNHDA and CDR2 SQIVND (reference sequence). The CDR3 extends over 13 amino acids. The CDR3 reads CASRGFVVNEQFF. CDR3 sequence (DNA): TGTGCCTCCCGGGGATTCGTGGTAAATGAGCAGTTCTTC.

The CDR3 region is CASSRQLNGEAFF. The CDR3 coding sequence is TGTGCCAGCAGCCGTCAACTTAATGGGGAAGCTTTCTTT. The rearrangement links TRBV7-1 to TRBJ1-1; D gene unclear. TRBV7-1 is an ORF for which the function is uncertain. V was clipped by 5 bases and J by 8 bases, with 15 bases between them. The CDR3 runs 13 residues.